These T cell receptor beta chains were read from a single sample in a study of Ad26.COV2.S vaccination and SARS-CoV-2 variants. Profiling relied on immunoSEQ multiplex PCR, and the TCRdb table lists in-frame clones only, not all of them. This repertoire shows over 450,000 clones, 70% to 90% found once; its top ten account for roughly 1.7%. The sample in question was peripheral blood, obtained in a trial of Ad26.COV2.S vaccine versus placebo. These TCRs come from a person aged 18-65 years who received the Ad26.COV2.S COVID-19 vaccine or a placebo. Each CDR3 is given with its conserved first and last residue. The D gene is left open where the match is weak. Clone size is not always given. Where it is, it says once, few, many or a class for expanded clones.

clone_size | j_call | d_call | v_call | cdr3_aa | cdr3_nt
. | TRBJ2-1 | . | TRBV24-1 | CATSGVSGGLNEQFF | TGTGCCACCAGTGGGGTTAGTGGAGGCCTCAATGAGCAGTTCTTC
. | TRBJ1-1 | . | TRBV29-1 | CSSGAIRDTEAFF | TGCAGCTCGGGGGCTATTAGGGACACTGAAGCTTTCTTT
. | TRBJ2-7 | TRBD2 | TRBV27 | CASSSNGRDEQYF | TGTGCCAGCAGTTCCAACGGGAGGGACGAGCAGTACTTC
. | TRBJ1-2 | . | TRBV19 | CASSIPGTLYGYTF | TGTGCCAGTAGTATCCCCGGGACTCTCTATGGCTACACCTTC
once | TRBJ2-3 | . | TRBV7-3 | CASSPSSTDTQYF | TGTGCCAGCAGCCCCAGTAGCACAGATACGCAGTATTTT
once | TRBJ2-1 | . | TRBV2 | CASSKIISSYNEQFF | TGTGCCAGCAGTAAGATCATAAGCTCCTACAATGAGCAGTTCTTC
. | TRBJ1-2 | . | TRBV7-9 | CASSQSVNYGYTF | TGTGCCAGCAGCCAATCGGTAAACTATGGCTACACCTTC
. | TRBJ1-1 | TRBD1 | TRBV10-3 | CAIKGQRVGTEAFF | TGTGCCATAAAGGGACAGAGGGTTGGCACTGAAGCTTTCTTT
once | TRBJ1-1 | . | TRBV4-1 | CASSRGETEAFF | TGCGCCAGCAGCAGGGGGGAGACTGAAGCTTTCTTT
. | TRBJ2-1 | . | TRBV6-5 | CASSYTRIYNEQFF | TGTGCCAGCAGTTACACCCGTATCTACAATGAGCAGTTCTTC
. | TRBJ1-6 | . | TRBV3-1/TRBV3-2 | CASSRGFGSPLHF | TGTGCCAGCAGCCGGGGGTTCGGTTCACCCCTCCACTTT
. | TRBJ2-7 | . | TRBV2 | CASSVRQTYEQYF | TGTGCCAGCAGTGTTAGGCAGACCTACGAGCAGTACTTC
. | TRBJ1-4 | TRBD1 | TRBV29-1 | CSVQTGANEKLFF | TGCAGCGTCCAGACAGGGGCTAATGAAAAACTGTTTTTT
. | TRBJ2-1 | TRBD2 | TRBV2 | CASSRTSGYNEQFF | TGTGCCAGCAGTCGAACTAGCGGGTACAATGAGCAGTTCTTC
. | TRBJ1-5 | . | TRBV7-6 | CASSLAAGANQPQHF | TGTGCCAGCAGCTTAGCCGCGGGGGCTAATCAGCCCCAGCATTTT
few | TRBJ2-7 | TRBD2 | TRBV4-1 | CASSLAGGYEQYF | TGCGCCAGCAGCTTAGCGGGAGGTTACGAGCAGTACTTC
. | TRBJ2-3 | . | TRBV28 | CASSGLGRTDTQYF | TGTGCCAGCAGTGGGCTGGGTCGCACAGATACGCAGTATTTT
. | TRBJ2-7 | . | TRBV6-5 | CASSSGPSYEQYF | TGTGCCAGCAGCTCCGGGCCTTCCTACGAGCAGTACTTC
. | TRBJ1-5 | TRBD1 | TRBV7-9 | CASSLGGQGNQPQHF | TGTGCCAGCAGCTTAGGGGGACAGGGGAATCAGCCCCAGCATTTT
. | TRBJ2-1 | . | TRBV28 | CASSWRDGSYNEQFF | TGTGCCAGCAGTTGGCGGGATGGTTCCTACAATGAGCAGTTCTTC
many | TRBJ2-3 | TRBD2 | TRBV18 | CASSPALAGGLTDTQYF | TGTGCCAGCTCACCAGCTCTAGCGGGGGGGCTAACAGATACGCAGTATTTT
few | TRBJ1-5 | . | TRBV19 | CASSIRGNQPQHF | TGTGCCAGTAGTATTAGGGGCAATCAGCCCCAGCATTTT
. | TRBJ2-7 | . | TRBV7-9 | CASSLDRDSYEQYF | TGTGCCAGCAGCTTAGACAGGGACTCCTACGAGCAGTACTTC
. | TRBJ2-7 | TRBD1 | TRBV11-2 | CASRSPFRGQDSYEQYF | TGTGCCAGCAGATCCCCCTTCCGTGGACAGGACTCCTACGAGCAGTACTTC
. | TRBJ1-4 | . | TRBV5-1 | CASSPTGVNEKLFF | TGCGCCAGCAGTCCTACAGGCGTTAATGAAAAACTGTTTTTT
few | TRBJ1-6 | . | TRBV27 | CASSLGRANSPLHF | TGTGCCAGCAGTCTGGGCAGGGCCAATTCACCCCTCCACTTT
few | TRBJ2-7 | TRBD2 | TRBV6-1 | CASSEWASGRLVREQYF | TGTGCCAGCAGTGAATGGGCGAGCGGGAGATTGGTTCGCGAGCAGTACTTC
. | TRBJ2-1 | TRBD2 | TRBV9 | CASSAGGGARWGEQFF | TGTGCCAGCAGCGCGGGAGGAGGGGCCCGTTGGGGTGAGCAGTTCTTC